This TCR beta chain was obtained from a study of shared clonotypes between healthy human individuals. Remarks on this clone: Its antigen remains unidentified.

This was a deep-level run. Sorted-subset replicate PCR reactions contained approximately 190 ng DNA, corresponding to some 29,000 T cell genomes. Profiling relied on immunoSEQ multiplex PCR, and the TCRdb table lists in-frame clones only, not all of them. The table lists 1,400,000 or so clones, around 98.5% of them singletons. Division of CD4+ cells produced a CD45RA+ naive subset and a CD45RA-negative memory subset. Germline lookup yields CDR1 SNHLY and CDR2 FYNNEI. The CDR3 covers 16 residues. V shed 3 bases and J 5 bases; nucleotides not matched to a gene: 6. Study results and limitations: Clonotype sharing across a few donors was observed for around 4.8% of naive CD4 clonotypes.

The sequence came from a man younger than 45 in good health. This rearrangement joins TRBV2 to TRBJ2-5; 13 bases map to TRBD2. Sequencing was done on a sample of naive CD4+ T cells sorted from blood. This sample's subset: CD45RA+ positively selected. CDR3 sequence (DNA): TGTGCCAGCAGTGATCGGACTAGCGGGAGAGGGGAGACCCAGTACTTC. It specifies CASSDRTSGRGETQYF.